This note documents a single TCR beta chain sequence. Its antigen is not known. This sample is drawn from a study of cytomegalovirus exposure and HLA in healthy donors. Study conclusions and caveats: Common viral pathogens seemed to be connected with several of the most significant clusters, according to a later analysis.

Trimming at V came to 2 bases and at J to 10 bases, leaving 5 bases not matched to a gene. The CDR3 is 14 residues long. CDR1 is MNHEY, CDR2 SVGAGI, per germline. This cohort consisted of healthy bone marrow donors. Sampled while nominally healthy, donors likely had unrecorded immune exposures. PCR amplification relied on 60 Vbeta primers (plus 13 Jbeta primers). As handled by the study authors: Later, an analysis found around 77 million unique TCR beta chains, and 9.5 million to 12 million of these were shared. This table comes from immunoSEQ multiplex PCR, and its TCRdb copy is limited to in-frame clones, with some not included. V and J calls and clone size are copied from that table; D and trimming were computed from the DNA. There are about 98,000 clones in the sample; roughly four fifths occur only once, and approximately 9.2% lies in the top ten.

Sequencing was performed on PBMCs. The rearrangement uses TRBV6-5 and TRBJ1-6; 7 bases are shared with TRBD1. This sequence was found in a human donor in good health. In nucleotides, the CDR3 is TGTGCCAGCAGTTACAAAGGGACAGACTCACCCCTCCACTTT. Protein: CASSYKGTDSPLHF.